This paragraph covers one TCR beta chain sequence. Its cognate antigen is unknown. This sample was taken from a study of PD-1 blockade in classical Hodgkin lymphoma. Study outcomes and limitations: Baseline TCR diversity was reportedly lower in newly diagnosed patients than healthy donors. Complete responders entered with baseline diversity on par with newly diagnosed patients, the results showed.

Profiling relied on immunoSEQ multiplex PCR, and the TCRdb table lists in-frame clones only, not all of them. The sample consists of 75,000 to 95,000 clones, 83% of them appearing once. Germline V lookup: CDR1 SGHTA, CDR2 FQGTGA. Trimming removed 3 bases from V and 6 bases from J, with 8 bases in between. The CDR3 runs to 13 residues. Time point here: cycle 4 day 1 (C4D1), after 5 to 7 weeks of nivolumab. All patients relapsed after autologous stem cell transplantation, and brentuximab vedotin exposure varied. When best responses were assessed, they were complete response, partial response or progressive disease.

The sample here was peripheral blood mononuclear cells (PBMCs), taken before the fourth cycle of nivolumab. V gene TRBV7-3 combines with J gene TRBJ2-2; D ambiguous. The receptor's source is a human donor with classical Hodgkin lymphoma. The CDR3 reads CASSLGRAGELFF. The CDR3 nucleotides are TGTGCCAGCAGCTTGGGTCGCGCCGGGGAGCTGTTTTTT.